The 3 T cell receptor beta chains in this list originate from one sample, sequenced in a study of blood T cell repertoires in COVID-19. The repertoire was sequenced with immunoSEQ multiplex PCR; TCRdb's copy has only in-frame clones and lacks some. The top ten clones hold roughly 1.5% of a sample with about 300,000 clones, roughly 83% of them seen once. Source material: peripheral blood. These receptors were collected from a human donor with COVID-19, enrolled during active disease. The donor label of this sample is uncertain.

Details on this clone: Distinct nucleotide sequences in the sample also encode this CDR3. The CDR3 bases are TGTGCCAGCAGCTTAGGAGGGCTGAACACTGAAGCTTTCTTT. It codes for CASSLGGLNTEAFF. The chain uses TRBV11-2 and TRBJ1-1; D is undetermined. The CDR3 is made up of 14 amino acids. In germline, CDR1 is SGHAT, CDR2 FQNNGV. V lost 1 base, J lost 0 bases, and 6 bases lay in between.

This clone was seen only once. The V and J genes are TRBV7-3 and TRBJ2-1; 12 bases line up with TRBD2. Germline V gene data show CDR1 as SGHTA and CDR2 as FQGTGA. The CDR3 is 16 amino acids. V lost 3 bases to trimming and J lost 6 bases; unmatched junction nucleotides: 6. The CDR3 region has the DNA TGTGCCAGCAGCTTGCGACTAGCGGGAGAAACCAATGAGCAGTTCTTC. It yields the protein CASSLRLAGETNEQFF. The complete variable domain, with remaining parts taken from reference TRBV7-3 and TRBJ2-1, reads GAGVSQTPSNKVTEKGKYVELRCDPISGHTALYWYRQSLGQGPEFLIYFQGTGAADDSGLPNDRFFAVRPEGSVSTLKIQRTERGDSAVYLCASSLRLAGETNEQFFGPGTRLTVL.

The rearrangement uses TRBV7-8 and TRBJ1-5, with TRBD1 as a possible D gene (5 bases). Trimming removed 5 bases at V and 6 bases at J, with 11 bases between. CDR1 and CDR2 from the germline V gene are SGHVS and FQNEAQ. This CDR3 region has 13 residues. In DNA, the CDR3 is TGTGCCAGCAGCGAGATGGGGGGTCAGCCCCAGCATTTT. This gives the protein CASSEMGGQPQHF. Based on the CDR3 plus reference TRBV7-8 and TRBJ1-5, the full variable domain is GAGVSQSPRYKVAKRGQDVALRCDPISGHVSLFWYQQALGQGPEFLTYFQNEAQLDKSGLPSDRFFAERPEGSVSTLKIQRTQQEDSAVYLCASSEMGGQPQHFGDGTRLSIL.